This entry lists 24 T cell receptor beta chains sequenced from one sample in a study of blood T cell repertoires in COVID-19. Measured with immunoSEQ multiplex PCR; TCRdb has only the in-frame clones, and not every one. In the table there are roughly 68,000 clones, more than 70% of which are singletons. Sequencing used peripheral blood. The receptors come from a woman between 65 and 79 years old with acute or convalescent COVID-19.

This clone was counted a single time. J is TRBJ1-6 and V is TRBV7-2; D ambiguous. V was cut by 8 bases and J by 7 bases, with 21 bases left in between. This CDR3 comprises 16 residues. Germline V CDR1 and CDR2: SGHTA, FQGNSA. CDR3 bases: TGTGCCAGCTACACCACTAAACCCAGCCCAAATTCACCCCTCCACTTT. Amino acids: CASYTTKPSPNSPLHF.

The V and J genes are TRBV18 and TRBJ1-2; TRBD1 agrees at 7 bases. V trimming: 3 bases; J trimming: 5 bases; junction bases outside the gene matches: 6. Germline loops: CDR1 KGHSH, CDR2 LQKENI. The length of the CDR3 is 14 residues. This chain's CDR3 is CASSPSDRVYGYTF. DNA for the CDR3: TGTGCCAGCTCACCTTCCGACAGGGTGTATGGCTACACCTTC.

The V and J genes are TRBV5-1 and TRBJ1-1; 8 bases fit TRBD1. The junction had 5 bases not matched to a gene; V was cut back by 6 bases and J by 4 bases. Germline CDR1 reads SGHRS; CDR2 reads YFSETQ. The CDR3 is 13 residues long. This CDR3 reads CASTTTGATEAFF. The CDR3 nucleotides read TGCGCCAGCACCACGACAGGGGCCACTGAAGCTTTCTTT.

This clone was recorded only once. The chain is built from TRBV6-6 and TRBJ1-5, with TRBD1 matching 7 bases. V gave up 5 bases and J gave up 4 bases; unmatched junction bases: 8. Looked up from germline, CDR1 is MNHNY and CDR2 is SVGAGI (reference sequence). The CDR3 covers 15 residues. CDR3 DNA: TGTGCCAGCAGTGACCCGGGACAGATTAATCAGCCCCAGCATTTT. Its translation: CASSDPGQINQPQHF.

This sequence joins TRBV4-1 and TRBJ2-3; TRBD2 matches at 14 bases. Germline V lookup: CDR1 MGHRA, CDR2 YSYEKL. This CDR3 region has 20 residues. V lost 2 bases to trimming and J lost 3 bases; unmatched junction nucleotides: 13. For the CDR3, the DNA is TGCGCCAGCAGCCAACGGACTAGCGGGAGGTCCCTCGGCGGAACAGATACGCAGTATTTT. This encodes CASSQRTSGRSLGGTDTQYF.

The chain links TRBV14 to TRBJ2-3; 9 nucleotides agree with TRBD2. Germline V CDR1 and CDR2: SGHDN, FVKESK. This CDR3 is built from 16 residues. V shed 4 bases and J 6 bases; nucleotides not matched to a gene: 11. The CDR3 nucleotides read TGTGCCAGCAGCCCCTTAGCGGGAGAGGGGGTGGATACGCAGTATTTT. Its translation is CASSPLAGEGVDTQYF.

This chain uses TRBV5-4 with TRBJ2-5, with TRBD1 as a possible D gene (5 bases). The germline CDR1 and CDR2 sequences are SGHNT and YYREEE (reference sequence). The CDR3 runs 15 residues. Trimming left V 2 bases short and J 7 bases short, with 18 bases between. CDR3 in amino acids: CASSLDIGAEGTQYF. CDR3 coding DNA: TGTGCCAGCAGCTTAGATATAGGGGCCGAAGGGACCCAGTACTTC. Using reference TRBV5-4 and TRBJ2-5 for the parts outside the CDR3, the full variable domain is ETGVTQSPTHLIKTRGQQVTLRCSSQSGHNTVSWYQQALGQGPQFIFQYYREEENGRGNFPPRFSGLQFPNYSSELNVNALELDDSALYLCASSLDIGAEGTQYFGPGTRLLVL.

The chain couples TRBV11-2 to TRBJ1-1, with D possibly matching TRBD1 (6 bases). The germline CDR1 and CDR2 sequences are SGHAT and FQNNGV. Trimming left V 6 bases short and J 1 base short, with 18 bases between. The CDR3 consists of 16 residues. In DNA, the CDR3 is TGTGCCAGCAGTCGGGACACCGGTCTACCGAACACTGAAGCTTTCTTT. Its translation is CASSRDTGLPNTEAFF.

The chain has TRBV3-1 (or the pseudogene TRBV3-2) and TRBJ2-7; the match to TRBD2 covers 10 bases. Germline CDR1 and CDR2: LGHDT and YNNKEL (reference sequence). The CDR3 length is 16 residues. J gave up 5 bases and V 0 bases, and 7 bases lay outside the gene matches. DNA for the CDR3: TGTGCCAGCAGCCAAGATCGGGCTAGCGGGAGCCACGAGCAGTACTTC. Its protein is CASSQDRASGSHEQYF.

V usage is TRBV6-6 and J usage is TRBJ2-2, with D perhaps matching TRBD1 (6 bases). Germline V CDR1 and CDR2: MNHNY, SVGAGI (reference sequence). The CDR3 has 17 amino acids. Trimming stripped 5 bases from V and 1 base from J, with 17 bases between. This chain's CDR3 is CASSPQGSYMNTGELFF. DNA for the CDR3: TGTGCCAGCAGTCCACAGGGCTCCTACATGAACACCGGGGAGCTGTTTTTT.

This chain connects TRBV27 to TRBJ1-1; the D gene is possibly TRBD1 (6 bases). The germline gives CDR1 MNHEY, CDR2 SMNVEV (reference sequence). The CDR3 is made up of 17 amino acids. Trimming took 7 bases from V and 1 from J, leaving 22 bases between them. The CDR3, as DNA: TGTGCCAGCACCACTAGGGGGGGTAAAGCCGGGAACACTGAAGCTTTCTTT. Translation gives CASTTRGGKAGNTEAFF.

This chain connects TRBV5-4 to TRBJ1-2; D is unresolved. Germline V CDR1 and CDR2: SGHNT, YYREEE (reference sequence). The germline V and J ends were trimmed by 4 bases and 1 base, with 17 bases remaining between them. This CDR3 spans 16 amino acids. CDR3 loop: CASSAGGNSVNYGYTF. The CDR3, as DNA: TGTGCCAGCAGCGCTGGAGGGAACAGCGTTAACTATGGCTACACCTTC.

The chain employs TRBV5-1 and TRBJ2-5; D is possibly TRBD1 (5 bases). Trimming left V 4 bases short and J 0 bases short, with 10 bases between. The CDR3 spans 14 residues. The germline gives CDR1 SGHRS, CDR2 YFSETQ. The CDR3 region has the DNA TGCGCCAGCAGCCCGGCGACAGACCAAGAGACCCAGTACTTC. Residues: CASSPATDQETQYF.

The CDR3 loop is CASMLDRAYGGYTF. CDR3 bases: TGTGCCAGCATGTTGGACAGGGCCTATGGGGGCTACACCTTC. The chain links TRBV7-2 to TRBJ1-2; 8 bases agree with TRBD1. Germline V gene lookup returns CDR1 SGHTA and CDR2 FQGNSA. With 7 bases clipped from V and 8 bases from J, the junction kept 12 bases outside the gene matches. The length of the CDR3 is 14 residues.

V and J are TRBV23-1 and TRBJ2-4; 7 bases agree with TRBD1. TRBV23-1 is an open reading frame whose function is uncertain. V lost 7 bases, J lost 0 bases, and 12 bases stayed unmatched. The CDR3 loop spans 17 amino acids. Here the CDR3 reads CASKPQGKGVAKNIQYF. For the CDR3, the DNA is TGCGCCAGCAAACCACAGGGGAAAGGGGTAGCCAAAAACATTCAGTACTTC.

The J gene is TRBJ1-4, the V gene TRBV5-5, with a tentative D call TRBD1 (5 bases). The CDR3 has 14 residues. The V and J ends lost 0 bases and 5 bases respectively, with 8 bases between them. Looked up from germline, CDR1 is SGHKS and CDR2 is YYEKEE (reference sequence). This chain's CDR3 is CASSLGQLNEKLFF. The CDR3 region has the DNA TGTGCCAGCAGCTTGGGACAGCTAAATGAAAAACTGTTTTTT.

V gene TRBV6-6 combines with J gene TRBJ1-2; D gene ambiguous. Germline V gene data show CDR1 as MNHNY and CDR2 as SVGAGI (reference sequence). The V end was cut by 6 bases, the J end by 7 bases, with 15 bases between. This CDR3 region has 13 residues. In DNA, the CDR3 is TGTGCCAGCAGGGTCTACGAGGTCGGTGGCTACACCTTC. This encodes CASRVYEVGGYTF.

CDR3: CATSRDRGGAFHYGYTF. CDR3 DNA: TGTGCCACCAGCAGAGATAGAGGAGGGGCGTTCCACTATGGCTACACCTTC. The chain combines TRBV15 with TRBJ1-2, with TRBD1 as a possible D gene (5 bases). CDR3 length: 17 residues. V was cut by 0 bases and J by 3 bases, with 17 bases left in between. Germline CDR1 is LNHNV and CDR2 is YYDKDF (reference sequence).

The chain employs TRBV2 and TRBJ1-4, with 11 bases lining up with TRBD1. Trimming at V came to 6 bases and at J to 1 base, leaving 4 bases not matched to a gene. Germline-derived CDR1 and CDR2 are SNHLY and FYNNEI. The CDR3 has 16 amino acids. The DNA of the CDR3 is TGTGCCAGCAGGAGGACAGGGGGCCAAACTAATGAAAAACTGTTTTTT. It codes for CASRRTGGQTNEKLFF.

The chain is built from TRBV30 and TRBJ2-1; the D gene is possibly TRBD1 (5 bases). Trimming removed 1 base at V and 10 bases at J, with 11 bases between. The CDR3 extends over 12 amino acids. CDR1 and CDR2 from the germline V gene are GTSNPN and SVGIG (reference sequence). The CDR3 loop is CAWSGRAQEQFF. Here the CDR3 DNA reads TGTGCCTGGAGTGGCAGGGCACAAGAGCAGTTCTTC.

This clone has a handful of counts. V gene TRBV5-4 combines with J gene TRBJ2-7, with a weak D call TRBD2 (5 bases). This CDR3 has 14 amino acids. The germline gives CDR1 SGHNT, CDR2 YYREEE (reference sequence). V dropped 4 bases and J dropped 5 bases, with 16 bases sitting between them. The DNA for the CDR3 is TGTGCCAGCAGCCCCGGTGATGAGGGTGACGAGCAGTACTTC. Amino acid sequence: CASSPGDEGDEQYF.

J is TRBJ2-3 and V is TRBV4-2; TRBD1 aligns across 12 bases. Germline CDR1 is LGHNA and CDR2 is YNFKEQ. The CDR3 runs 16 residues. Germline trimming cut 4 bases from V and 5 bases from J; bases unmatched to any gene: 7. The CDR3 loop is CASSLRGQGAIDTQYF. DNA for the CDR3: TGTGCCAGCAGCCTCCGGGGACAGGGGGCGATAGATACGCAGTATTTT.

The CDR3 DNA sequence: TGTGCCATCAGTGATGGGGTGAGGGGAGGGAACACTGAAGCTTTCTTT. The encoded protein is CAISDGVRGGNTEAFF. V usage is TRBV10-3 and J usage is TRBJ1-1; D perhaps matches TRBD1 (5 bases). Germline CDR1 reads ENHRY; CDR2 reads SYGVKD. Trimming stripped 3 bases from V and 1 base from J, with 15 bases between. The CDR3 has 16 amino acids.

Only one count was recorded for this clone. The gene calls are TRBV11-2 and TRBJ2-5, with D possibly TRBD1 on 5 matching bases. The germline V gene has CDR1 SGHAT and CDR2 FQNNGV. The CDR3 sequence is 14 residues long. Trimming stripped 6 bases from V and 5 bases from J, with 16 bases between. The CDR3 protein is CASSLGAGWETQYF. The CDR3 DNA reads TGTGCCAGCAGTCTAGGGGCAGGGTGGGAGACCCAGTACTTC. The complete variable domain, with remaining parts taken from reference TRBV11-2 and TRBJ2-5, reads EAGVAQSPRYKIIEKRQSVAFWCNPISGHATLYWYQQILGQGPKLLIQFQNNGVVDDSQLPKDRFSAERLKGVDSTLKIQPAKLEDSAVYLCASSLGAGWETQYFGPGTRLLVL.